This TCR beta chain was recovered during a study of PD-1 blockade in classical Hodgkin lymphoma. As for the study in general: Once every 2 weeks, patients received intravenous nivolumab at 3 mg/kg. General observations from the study: Reports described newly diagnosed patients as having lower baseline TCR diversity than healthy donors. Some patients began nivolumab under 1 year after ASCT. These patients were excluded from later analyses.

Relapses following autologous stem cell transplantation were seen in all patients, with brentuximab vedotin exposure varying. The CDR3 consists of 15 residues. CDR1 MNHEY and CDR2 SMNVEV come from the germline V gene (reference sequence). Germline trimming cut 5 bases from V and 7 bases from J; bases unmatched to any gene: 13. Of note for this clone: Antigen: not known.

TCRdb's copy holds only in-frame clones and misses some; the assay was immunoSEQ multiplex PCR. The sample consists of 17,000 or so clones, under 85% of them appearing once. The chain employs TRBV27 and TRBJ2-7, with 8 positions matching TRBD1. This specimen was peripheral blood mononuclear cells (PBMCs), taken at baseline. The sequence was obtained from a human donor with classical Hodgkin lymphoma. In nucleotides, the CDR3 is TGTGCCAGCAGTCCCGGGACAGGACCCACTCAGGAGCAGTACTTC. Protein: CASSPGTGPTQEQYF.